This note documents a single TCR beta chain sequence. Germline V gives CDR1 MNHEY, CDR2 SMNVEV (reference sequence). The CDR3 runs 14 residues. V lost 7 bases, J lost 7 bases, and 17 bases lay in between. This specimen belongs to a study of shared T cell receptors in the human thymus. The data were produced by immunoSEQ multiplex PCR, yet TCRdb's version contains in-frame clones alone and is incomplete. The sample lists 600,000 or so clones, about 89% seen once, with 0.0094% in the top ten. Separately, the same data were catalogued under a study of human thymus T cells.

This receptor was taken from a boy younger than two with a congenital heart defect. Sequenced material: thymocytes. V usage is TRBV27 and J usage is TRBJ2-1, with D perhaps matching TRBD1 (6 bases). The CDR3 region is CASTLGQGKNEQFF. CDR3 sequence (DNA): TGTGCCAGCACCCTGGGGCAGGGGAAGAATGAGCAGTTCTTC.